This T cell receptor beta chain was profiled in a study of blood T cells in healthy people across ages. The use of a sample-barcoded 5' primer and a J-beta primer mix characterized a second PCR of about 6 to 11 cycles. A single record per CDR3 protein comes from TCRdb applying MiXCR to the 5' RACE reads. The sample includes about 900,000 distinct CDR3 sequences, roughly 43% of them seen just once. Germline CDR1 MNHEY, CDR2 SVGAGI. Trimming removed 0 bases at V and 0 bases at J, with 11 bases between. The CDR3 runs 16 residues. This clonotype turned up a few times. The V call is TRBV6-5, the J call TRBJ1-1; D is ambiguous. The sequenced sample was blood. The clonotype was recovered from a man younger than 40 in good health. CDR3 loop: CASSYSYGRLNTEAFF. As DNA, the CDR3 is TGTGCCAGCAGTTACTCCTATGGCCGGTTGAACACTGAAGCTTTCTTT.